This TCR beta chain emerged from a study of cytomegalovirus exposure and HLA in healthy donors. General study findings and limits: Investigators reported fewer than 200 TCR beta chains as tied to cytomegalovirus. Apart from CMV serostatus, no immune exposure information was available. Sequencing depth roughly uniform across donors was assumed in presence/absence analyses.

A remark on this clone: The antigen is unknown.

The PCR contained 60 Vbeta and 13 Jbeta primers. Generated by immunoSEQ multiplex PCR, the TCRdb table keeps only in-frame clones and is missing some. Counted here are approximately 160,000 clones, under 85% occurring once; the ten biggest clones make up over 4%. Losses at the gene ends were 5 bases for V and 5 bases for J; bases not matched to a gene: 12. Germline V gene data show CDR1 as MDHEN and CDR2 as SYDVKM. The CDR3 length is 16 residues. The genes are TRBV28 and TRBJ2-5; 9 nucleotides line up with TRBD2. This receptor was identified in a man aged 50-59 years in good health and CMV-seropositive. Sequencing was performed on PBMCs. CDR3 in amino acids: CASSRPLAGFRETQYF. The CDR3 DNA follows: TGTGCCAGCAGTCGGCCTCTAGCGGGATTTCGTGAGACCCAGTACTTC.